These 31 T cell receptor beta chains share one sample of origin, sequenced in a study of beta chain features in type 1 diabetes. The entirety of the isolated RNA underwent reverse transcription, so expressed TCRB transcripts were sequenced. Data came from immunoSEQ multiplex PCR; TCRdb stores just in-frame clones and leaves some out. The top ten hold roughly 0.43% of the sample, which has 130,000 to 150,000 clones, around 50% seen once. The sequencing input was Tregs from blood. These receptors were obtained from a man aged 18 to 35 in good health.

The rearrangement links TRBV6-5 to TRBJ2-5, with 8 bases that match TRBD1. The DNA end lines up better with TRBJ2-7; the J call may be wrong. Germline V lookup: CDR1 MNHEY, CDR2 SVGAGI. This CDR3 comprises 14 residues. The CDR3 DNA reads TGTGCCAGCAGTCCGGACAGGGCCGGCTACGAGCAGTACTTC. The encoded protein is CASSPDRAGYEQYF.

The CDR3 reads CAWTSGGAGANVLTF. In DNA, the CDR3 is TGTGCCTGGACTAGCGGGGGGGCTGGGGCCAACGTCCTGACTTTC. This sequence joins TRBV30 and TRBJ2-6; 12 nucleotides agree with TRBD2. Trimming removed 4 bases from V and 2 bases from J; junction bases left unmatched: 0. Germline values: CDR1 GTSNPN, CDR2 SVGIG (reference sequence). The CDR3 totals 15 residues.

The chain combines TRBV10-1 with TRBJ2-5, with D perhaps TRBD2 (5 bases). V gave up 2 bases and J gave up 2 bases, with 18 bases separating them. The V gene's germline CDR1 is WNHNN and CDR2 SYGVQD (reference sequence). The CDR3 consists of 17 residues. In DNA form, the CDR3 reads TGCGCCAGCAGTGAGCCGAAGCTCAACGGGGTTCAAGAGACCCAGTACTTC. This sequence encodes CASSEPKLNGVQETQYF.

The rearrangement uses TRBV6-4 and TRBJ2-7; a weak D match, TRBD2 (6 bases). Per germline, CDR1 MRHNA and CDR2 SNTAGT. This CDR3 spans 15 amino acids. The V end was cut by 2 bases, the J end by 5 bases, with 16 bases between. CDR3 DNA: TGTGCCAGCAGTGACCATCGCCCGGGACTTAACGAGCAGTACTTC. Encoded protein: CASSDHRPGLNEQYF.

The chain is built from TRBV29-1 and TRBJ2-5; 11 bases are shared with TRBD1. The CDR3 is 13 amino acids. Germline assignment: CDR1 SQVTM and CDR2 ANQGSEA. Trimming at V came to 6 bases and at J to 4 bases, leaving 4 bases not matched to a gene. Here the CDR3 DNA reads TGCAGCGTAGGGACAGGGGGGGTAGAGACCCAGTACTTC. It codes for CSVGTGGVETQYF.

The chain links TRBV5-1 to TRBJ2-7, with 8 bases that match TRBD2. Germline CDR1 reads SGHRS; CDR2 reads YFSETQ. V shed 0 bases and J 6 bases; nucleotides not matched to a gene: 17. The CDR3 runs 18 residues. CDR3 nucleotides: TGCGCCAGCAGCTTGGCCGCCAGCCATCAACGGGCGGGAGGCGAGCAGTACTTC. It codes for CASSLAASHQRAGGEQYF.

This chain connects TRBV5-6 to TRBJ2-7; 10 bases are shared with TRBD2. V was pared by 4 bases and J by 3 bases, with 4 bases of the junction left unmatched. There are 14 residues in the CDR3. Per the germline V gene, CDR1 is SGHDT and CDR2 is YYEEEE. The CDR3 spells CASSPLAGSYEQYF. CDR3 nucleotide sequence: TGTGCCAGCAGCCCACTAGCGGGAAGCTACGAGCAGTACTTC.

V gene TRBV9 combines with J gene TRBJ2-3; TRBD2 agrees at 12 bases. V shed 4 bases and J 4 bases; nucleotides not matched to a gene: 13. Germline values: CDR1 SGDLS, CDR2 YYNGEE. This CDR3 is built from 18 residues. The CDR3 DNA sequence: TGTGCCAGCAGCTTGCGCCTGACTAGCGGGAGTTCCCCAGATACGCAGTATTTT. Its protein product is CASSLRLTSGSSPDTQYF.

This clone was observed a few times. This chain connects TRBV19 to TRBJ2-5; the D gene is possibly TRBD1 (7 bases). This CDR3 contains 15 residues. V shed 3 bases and J shed 4 bases, with 15 bases lying between them. The germline gives CDR1 LNHDA, CDR2 SQIVND (reference sequence). DNA for the CDR3: TGTGCCAGTAGTATTATGGGTCAGGGGGGAGAGACCCAGTACTTC. It specifies CASSIMGQGGETQYF.

A note on this clone: Mismatch with germline at one junction end may stem from a read error. In the same sample, other DNA sequences code for this CDR3. This chain uses TRBV15 with TRBJ2-7; TRBD1 agrees at 7 bases. The CDR3 totals 15 residues. Germline V lookup: CDR1 LNHNV, CDR2 YYDKDF (reference sequence). The CDR3 loop is CATSRPGQVFGEQYF. CDR3 in DNA: TGCGCCACCAGCAGGCCAGGACAGGTCTTTGGGGAGCAGTACTTC. The full variable domain, with the rest looked up from reference TRBV15 and TRBJ2-7, is DAMVIQNPRYQVTQFGKPVTLSCSQTLNHNVMYWYQQKSSQAPKLLFHYYDKDFNNEADTPDNFQSRRPNTSFCFLDIRSPGLGDTAMYLCATSRPGQVFGEQYFGPGTRLTVT.

The rearrangement uses TRBV19 and TRBJ1-2, with 7 bases identical to TRBD1. Germline values: CDR1 LNHDA, CDR2 SQIVND (reference sequence). There are 15 residues in the CDR3. Germline trimming cut 3 bases from V and 3 bases from J; bases unmatched to any gene: 7. This CDR3 reads CASSIRGGEDYGYTF. CDR3 sequence (DNA): TGTGCCAGTAGTATCAGAGGGGGCGAAGACTATGGCTACACCTTC.

This clone was counted between two and nine times. The chain couples TRBV18 to TRBJ1-2; 11 bases map to TRBD1. The CDR3 spans 16 residues. Germline loops: CDR1 KGHSH, CDR2 LQKENI. The junction had 4 bases not matched to a gene; V was cut back by 3 bases and J by 1 base. For the CDR3, the DNA is TGTGCCAGCTCACCCCCCGGGACAGGGGGTAACTATGGCTACACCTTC. It specifies CASSPPGTGGNYGYTF.

J is TRBJ1-1 and V is TRBV19; TRBD1 matches 9 bases. In germline, CDR1 is LNHDA, CDR2 SQIVND (reference sequence). After removal of 4 bases from V and 3 bases from J, the junction contained 0 bases not matched to a gene. The CDR3 has 13 residues. The CDR3 nucleotides are TGTGCCAGTAGTAGGACAGGGGACACTGAAGCTTTCTTT. Its protein is CASSRTGDTEAFF.

The chain recombines TRBV29-1 with TRBJ2-1, with 11 bases lining up with TRBD2. Trimming cost V 7 bases and J 1 base; bases outside gene matches: 3. Germline assignment: CDR1 SQVTM and CDR2 ANQGSEA. The CDR3 consists of 14 residues. CDR3 nucleotide sequence: TGCAGCGCCGTAGCGGGAGGGTCCTACAATGAGCAGTTCTTC. It specifies CSAVAGGSYNEQFF.

The chain is built from TRBV6-6 and TRBJ1-2; D uncertain. V was shortened by 2 bases and J by 6 bases, with 13 bases between the two germline ends. The length of the CDR3 is 14 residues. Germline CDR1 reads MNHNY; CDR2 reads SVGAGI (reference sequence). The CDR3 region is CASSYGIGSNGYTF. CDR3 DNA sequence: TGTGCCAGCAGTTACGGAATCGGGAGCAATGGCTACACCTTC.

The rearrangement joins TRBV28 to TRBJ2-2, with D perhaps matching TRBD2 (7 bases). V shed 6 bases and J shed 4 bases, with 12 bases lying between them. CDR3 length: 14 residues. Germline V gene data show CDR1 as MDHEN and CDR2 as SYDVKM. CDR3 loop: CASRGGRVTGELFF. The CDR3 nucleotides are TGTGCCAGCAGGGGGGGGCGCGTCACCGGGGAGCTGTTTTTT. The variable domain in full, completed from reference TRBV28 and TRBJ2-2, reads DVKVTQSSRYLVKRTGEKVFLECVQDMDHENMFWYRQDPGLGLRLIYFSYDVKMKEKGDIPEGYSVSREKKERFSLILESASTNQTSMYLCASRGGRVTGELFFGEGSRLTVL.

This chain connects TRBV14 to TRBJ1-6; 7 bases agree with TRBD1. With 4 bases clipped from V and 7 bases from J, the junction kept 1 base outside the gene matches. CDR3 length equals 13 residues. CDR1 is SGHDN, CDR2 FVKESK, per germline. CDR3 loop: CASSPRGNSPLHF. As DNA, the CDR3 is TGTGCCAGCAGCCCCAGGGGGAATTCACCCCTCCACTTT.

This sequence joins TRBV6-6 and TRBJ2-3; D gene unclear. The V and J ends lost 5 bases and 1 base respectively, with 7 bases between them. CDR3 size: 13 residues. The V gene's germline CDR1 is MNHNY and CDR2 SVGAGI (reference sequence). The CDR3 here is CASSGQGTDTQYF. The CDR3 DNA reads as TGTGCCAGCAGTGGGCAGGGCACAGATACGCAGTATTTT.

The chain recombines TRBV5-1 with TRBJ1-6; no clear D. CDR1 and CDR2 (germline): SGHRS, YFSETQ. The CDR3 is made up of 15 amino acids. V was cut by 0 bases and J by 1 base, with 5 bases left in between. CDR3 protein: CASSLGGSYNSPLHF. The CDR3 DNA follows: TGCGCCAGCAGCTTGGGCGGGTCCTATAATTCACCCCTCCACTTT.

The J gene is TRBJ2-3, the V gene TRBV4-3; 11 bases agree with TRBD1. CDR3 length equals 18 residues. Germline CDR1 reads LGHNA; CDR2 reads YSLEER. The V gene end was trimmed by 4 bases and the J gene end by 3 bases; junction bases not matched to a gene: 12. The DNA of the CDR3 is TGCGCCAGCAGCCTTACCTGGACCGGGACAGGGGGAACAGATACGCAGTATTTT. It yields the protein CASSLTWTGTGGTDTQYF.

In its sample, this clone was seen a few times. The J gene is TRBJ2-2, the V gene TRBV7-2; 7 bases align to TRBD1. This CDR3 has 14 residues. The junction had 8 bases not matched to a gene; V was cut back by 11 bases and J by 2 bases. From germline, CDR1 is SGHTA and CDR2 FQGNSA. The CDR3 region is CALHRGGNTGELFF. The CDR3 DNA reads as TGTGCCTTACACAGGGGCGGAAACACCGGGGAGCTGTTTTTT.

The chain carries TRBV7-9 and TRBJ2-3, with 8 bases fitting TRBD2. V was pared by 6 bases and J by 14 bases, with 10 bases of the junction left unmatched. CDR1 is SEHNR and CDR2 is FQNEAQ in the germline V gene (reference sequence). The CDR3 length is 12 residues. The CDR3 nucleotides read TGTGCCAGCAGTCACGCGGGGGGCGGTCGGTATTTT. Residues: CASSHAGGGRYF. Filled out from reference TRBV7-9 and TRBJ2-3, the complete variable domain reads DTGVSQNPRHKITKRGQNVTFRCDPISEHNRLYWYRQTLGQGPEFLTYFQNEAQLEKSRLLSDRFSAERPKGSFSTLEIQRTEQGDSAMYLCASSHAGGGRYFGPGTRLTVL.

The chain combines TRBV10-3 with TRBJ2-1; 10 nucleotides agree with TRBD2. Unmatched junction bases numbered 5, after V lost 7 bases and J lost 2 bases. Germline V gene data show CDR1 as ENHRY and CDR2 as SYGVKD. This CDR3 has 15 residues. CDR3 residues: CAIKNSGGTYNEQFF. CDR3 nucleotide sequence: TGTGCCATCAAAAATAGCGGGGGGACCTACAATGAGCAGTTCTTC.

The gene calls are TRBV7-2 and TRBJ1-1; 12 bases are a match to TRBD1. V dropped 5 bases and J dropped 9; count of bases not matched to a gene: 4. CDR1 is SGHTA, CDR2 FQGNSA, per germline. The CDR3 has 13 amino acids. The CDR3 sequence: CASSVRDRGQAFF. The CDR3 DNA reads TGTGCCAGCAGCGTCCGGGACAGGGGGCAAGCTTTCTTT.

This clone was detected a few times. This chain connects TRBV28 to TRBJ2-4, with a tentative D call TRBD1 (6 bases). Trimming shortened V by 4 bases and J by 4 bases, and 11 bases separated the two germline ends. Germline V CDR1 and CDR2: MDHEN, SYDVKM. The CDR3 is 14 amino acids. The CDR3 DNA sequence: TGTGCCAGCAGTTCCGGGACACTGAAAAACATTCAGTACTTC. This encodes CASSSGTLKNIQYF. Full variable domain (outside the CDR3, taken from reference TRBV28 and TRBJ2-4): DVKVTQSSRYLVKRTGEKVFLECVQDMDHENMFWYRQDPGLGLRLIYFSYDVKMKEKGDIPEGYSVSREKKERFSLILESASTNQTSMYLCASSSGTLKNIQYFGAGTRLSVL.

This clone was recorded a few times. This chain links TRBV21-1 with TRBJ1-3; TRBD1, as called in the table, went unchecked against the DNA. TRBV21-1 is a pseudogene. CDR3 length equals 16 residues. The CDR3 nucleotides are TGTGCCAGCAGCAGAAGAACAGGGGTCGGTGGAAACACCATATATTTT. It translates to CASSRRTGVGGNTIYF.

The chain joins TRBV2 to TRBJ2-2; TRBD1 is a possible D gene (5 bases). Trimming left V 8 bases short and J 3 bases short, with 13 bases between. CDR1 and CDR2 (germline): SNHLY, FYNNEI. The CDR3 length is 14 residues. This chain's CDR3 is CASGAGLYTGELFF. As DNA, the CDR3 is TGTGCCAGCGGGGCAGGCCTATACACCGGGGAGCTGTTTTTT.

The J gene is TRBJ2-7, the V gene TRBV4-3; D is perhaps TRBD1 (5 bases). V was trimmed by 7 bases and J by 2 bases, leaving 15 bases between them. This CDR3 is 14 amino acids long. Germline values: CDR1 LGHNA, CDR2 YSLEER. Here the CDR3 reads CASKRGLGPYEQYF. CDR3 in DNA: TGCGCCAGCAAAAGGGGATTGGGTCCCTACGAGCAGTACTTC.

The J gene is TRBJ2-3, the V gene TRBV5-1, with 7 bases lining up with TRBD1. This CDR3 is 15 amino acids long. Trimming took 4 bases from V and 0 from J; bases not matched to a gene: 5. CDR1 SGHRS and CDR2 YFSETQ come from the germline V gene. CDR3 amino acids: CASSPWDSSTDTQYF. In nucleotides, the CDR3 is TGCGCCAGCAGCCCATGGGACAGCAGCACAGATACGCAGTATTTT.

This clone has just one count. The chain recombines TRBV7-2 with TRBJ2-3; 8 nucleotides align to TRBD2. In germline, CDR1 is SGHTA, CDR2 FQGNSA. After removal of 3 bases from V and 1 base from J, the junction contained 3 bases not matched to a gene. CDR3 length: 15 amino acids. The CDR3 bases are TGTGCCAGCAGCTTGTCGGGACTAGGCACAGATACGCAGTATTTT. As protein: CASSLSGLGTDTQYF.

This clone was detected only a few times. The genes are TRBV29-1 and TRBJ2-5, with 10 bases that match TRBD2. The CDR3 has 16 amino acids. J lost 1 base, V lost 4 bases, and 9 bases had no gene match. The germline V gene encodes CDR1 SQVTM and CDR2 ANQGSEA. The CDR3 nucleotides are TGCAGCGTTGGGAAAGCGGGGGGGCGAATCCAAGAGACCCAGTACTTC. Encoded protein: CSVGKAGGRIQETQYF.